A single T cell receptor (beta chain) is shown here with its context. These data are taken from a study of blood T cell repertoires in COVID-19. Study at large: PBMCs, B-cell-depleted T cells, or T cells provided the cDNA or gDNA that made up the material.

Methods used by the authors: Reference gene primer amplification yielded estimated nucleated cell counts. Only in-frame clones appear in the TCRdb table, and some are missing; sequencing was by immunoSEQ multiplex PCR. V and J calls and clone size follow that table, whereas D and trimming were derived from the DNA. The sample yields a few hundred thousand clones, around 87% seen once. The CDR3 sequence is 12 residues long. The V gene's germline CDR1 is SGHTA and CDR2 FQGNSA. V was shortened by 6 bases and J by 6 bases, with 8 bases between the two germline ends. J is TRBJ2-2 and V is TRBV7-2; D is possibly TRBD1 (5 bases). The clonotype was recovered from a woman aged 45-65 years who had recovered from COVID-19. The sample comprised peripheral blood. The CDR3 sequence is CASRGLAGELFF. The CDR3, as DNA: TGTGCCAGCAGGGGGCTAGCCGGGGAGCTGTTTTTT.